The clone carrying this TCR beta chain was seen a handful of times. Its antigen is as yet unknown. This entry comes from a study of beta chain features in type 1 diabetes. Looking at the study overall: Age, gender and cell yields were alike across patients and healthy donors. Findings of the study overall: Patients and controls would be equally affected if PCR favored shorter templates. Comparison showed that naive, central memory and Treg TCRB repertoires appeared more similar among patients than among healthy donors. Among all four CD4+ subsets, Type 1 diabetes patients had TCRB CDR3s that were moderately but significantly shorter.

The study reverse transcribed the entire isolated RNA, so it sequenced expressed TCRB transcripts. TCRdb keeps only in-frame clones here, not all; method: immunoSEQ multiplex PCR. The sample holds about 150,000 clones, about 9% seen once. The germline V gene encodes CDR1 MNHEY and CDR2 SVGAGI. After removal of 8 bases from V and 2 bases from J, the junction contained 2 bases not matched to a gene. The CDR3 runs to 12 residues. Sequencing was carried out using central memory CD4+ T cells from blood. The sequence was collected from a woman in her 30s with type 1 diabetes. The V gene is TRBV6-5, the J gene TRBJ1-2; 7 nucleotides agree with TRBD1. The CDR3 coding sequence is TGTGCCAGCCAGGACAGGAACTATGGCTACACCTTC. This codes for CASQDRNYGYTF.